The present T cell receptor (beta chain) was sequenced within a study of shared clonotypes between healthy human individuals. Overall study: CD4 naive cells filled three plates per donor, CD4 memory three, CD8 naive two and CD8 memory one. General study findings and limits: Genetic and exposure-history diversity was limited by the few donors.

The input for sorted-subset replicate PCRs was about 210 ng DNA, 25,000 to 35,000 T cell genomes. Per the authors' pipeline: Junction-only sequences without quality scores were provided by ImmunoSEQ, so filtering was different. Clones were sequenced by immunoSEQ multiplex PCR, and TCRdb holds only the in-frame ones, with some missing. V and J calls plus clone size are reproduced from that table; the DNA served to infer D and trimming. The sample contains 600,000 or so clones, approximately 95% of which appear only once. The CDR3 consists of 15 residues. Trimming removed 2 bases at V and 4 bases at J, with 15 bases between. Germline CDR1 reads SGHVS; CDR2 reads FQNEAQ. As defined, naive CD8 cells were CD45RO-negative and positively selected for CCR7, with terminally differentiated effector memory CD45RA+ cells excluded. Note on this clone: Its matching antigen is unknown.

The sample comprised naive CD8+ T cells sorted from blood. The receptor was derived from a woman in her 30s in good health. The gene calls are TRBV7-8 and TRBJ2-7; D possibly matches TRBD1 or TRBD2 (5 bases each). CDR3: CASSLYRDQIYEQYF. For the CDR3, the DNA is TGTGCCAGCAGCTTATATCGGGACCAAATTTACGAGCAGTACTTC. Complete variable domain (other parts from reference TRBV7-8 and TRBJ2-7): GAGVSQSPRYKVAKRGQDVALRCDPISGHVSLFWYQQALGQGPEFLTYFQNEAQLDKSGLPSDRFFAERPEGSVSTLKIQRTQQEDSAVYLCASSLYRDQIYEQYFGPGTRLTVT.